Listed below are T cell receptor beta chains from one sample, sequenced in a study of PD-1 blockade in classical Hodgkin lymphoma. Data came from immunoSEQ multiplex PCR; TCRdb stores just in-frame clones and leaves some out. The data contain more than 50,000 clones, 70% to 75% of them singletons. Sequenced material: peripheral blood mononuclear cells (PBMCs), taken before the second cycle of nivolumab. The origin of the receptors is a human donor with classical Hodgkin lymphoma. The CDR3 runs from the conserved cysteine through the conserved F or W. The order of the fields is V gene, CDR3 length, D gene, J gene, clone size, CDR3 protein, CDR3 DNA. The D gene is left open where the match is weak. Some rows have no size entry. The others give once, few or many, or a class for an expanded clone.

V: TRBV25-1
length: 12
D: TRBD1
J: TRBJ1-4
size: .
CDR3: CASNRGLEKLFF
DNA: TGTGCCAGCAACAGGGGGCTTGAAAAACTGTTTTTT

V: TRBV6-6
length: 15
D: TRBD1
J: TRBJ2-7
size: .
CDR3: CASSPPGTGLHEQYF
DNA: TGTGCCAGCTCACCTCCCGGGACAGGGCTGCACGAGCAGTACTTC

V: TRBV7-8
length: 17
D: .
J: TRBJ2-5
size: few
CDR3: CASSLGWSQGLRETQYF
DNA: TGTGCCAGCAGCTTAGGTTGGTCGCAGGGGTTGAGAGAGACCCAGTACTTC

V: TRBV4-1
length: 17
D: TRBD2
J: TRBJ2-3
size: .
CDR3: CASSQSGAGGSTDTQYF
DNA: TGCGCCAGCAGCCAATCAGGAGCGGGAGGGAGCACAGATACGCAGTATTTT

V: TRBV27
length: 14
D: .
J: TRBJ1-2
size: .
CDR3: CASSFLTGGKGYTF
DNA: TGTGCCAGCAGTTTTCTAACGGGGGGGAAAGGCTACACCTTC

V: TRBV4-2
length: 15
D: .
J: TRBJ2-7
size: .
CDR3: CASSQEGTGFYEQYF
DNA: TGTGCCAGCAGCCAAGAGGGGACGGGGTTTTACGAGCAGTACTTC

V: TRBV27
length: 15
D: TRBD1
J: TRBJ2-1
size: .
CDR3: CASSPPGGTYNEQFF
DNA: TGTGCCAGCAGCCCACCAGGGGGCACCTACAATGAGCAGTTCTTC

V: TRBV6-5
length: 16
D: TRBD1
J: TRBJ2-5
size: .
CDR3: CASSYSTGLSGGTQYF
DNA: TGTGCCAGCAGCTACTCGACAGGGTTGTCAGGCGGGACCCAGTACTTC

V: TRBV6-6
length: 12
D: .
J: TRBJ2-3
size: .
CDR3: CASSYSIDTQYF
DNA: TGTGCCAGCAGTTACTCAATCGATACGCAGTATTTT

V: TRBV9
length: 14
D: TRBD1
J: TRBJ2-7
size: .
CDR3: CASSETGSSYEQYF
DNA: TGTGCCAGCAGCGAGACAGGGAGCTCCTACGAGCAGTACTTC

V: TRBV5-4
length: 14
D: .
J: TRBJ2-5
size: .
CDR3: CASNSGTGKETQYF
DNA: TGTGCCAGCAATAGCGGGACAGGGAAAGAGACCCAGTACTTC

V: TRBV9
length: 15
D: .
J: TRBJ1-3
size: .
CDR3: CASSVQPFSGNTIYF
DNA: TGTGCCAGCAGCGTACAGCCATTTTCTGGAAACACCATATATTTT

V: TRBV1
length: 18
D: .
J: TRBJ2-7
size: .
CDR3: CTSSQDRGGGQASYEQYF
DNA: TGCACCAGCAGCCAAGATAGAGGGGGGGGACAAGCTAGCTACGAGCAGTACTTC

V: TRBV18
length: 15
D: .
J: TRBJ2-7
size: .
CDR3: CASSPQRGATYEQYF
DNA: TGTGCCAGCTCACCACAAAGGGGAGCGACCTACGAGCAGTACTTC

V: TRBV7-8
length: 16
D: .
J: TRBJ2-1
size: .
CDR3: CASSSFRGASYNEQFF
DNA: TGTGCCAGCAGCTCCTTCCGGGGGGCTTCCTACAATGAGCAGTTCTTC

V: TRBV28
length: 14
D: TRBD2
J: TRBJ2-7
size: .
CDR3: CASSPGLAGYEQYF
DNA: TGTGCCAGCAGTCCAGGACTAGCGGGCTACGAGCAGTACTTC

V: TRBV19
length: 17
D: TRBD1
J: TRBJ1-3
size: .
CDR3: CASSMASARTGQVTIYF
DNA: TGTGCCAGTAGTATGGCGTCTGCCAGAACGGGACAGGTGACCATATATTTT

V: TRBV18
length: 17
D: TRBD2
J: TRBJ2-3
size: .
CDR3: CASSRGDRGDYTDTQYF
DNA: TGTGCCAGCTCCCGGGGGGACCGTGGAGACTACACAGATACGCAGTATTTT

V: TRBV11-2
length: 15
D: .
J: TRBJ1-2
size: .
CDR3: CASSPNGWGANGYTF
DNA: TGTGCCAGCAGCCCCAATGGCTGGGGGGCTAATGGCTACACCTTC

V: TRBV10-2
length: 13
D: .
J: TRBJ2-7
size: .
CDR3: CASRGAGSRQQYF
DNA: TGCGCCAGCAGGGGGGCAGGGTCCCGACAGCAGTACTTC

V: TRBV9
length: 21
D: TRBD2
J: TRBJ2-3
size: .
CDR3: CASSGGLAGGFGRVGTDTQYF
DNA: TGTGCCAGCAGCGGCGGACTAGCGGGGGGCTTTGGCCGCGTCGGCACAGATACGCAGTATTTT

V: TRBV7-6
length: 13
D: .
J: TRBJ1-1
size: .
CDR3: CASSLAQAAEAFF
DNA: TGTGCCAGCAGCTTAGCACAGGCGGCTGAAGCTTTCTTT

V: TRBV28
length: 11
D: TRBD2
J: TRBJ2-7
size: .
CDR3: CASTGGYEQYF
DNA: TGTGCCAGCACGGGGGGCTACGAGCAGTACTTC

V: TRBV9
length: 14
D: .
J: TRBJ1-3
size: .
CDR3: CASSVQGWVDTIYF
DNA: TGTGCCAGCAGCGTACAGGGGTGGGTAGACACCATATATTTT

V: TRBV5-5
length: 13
D: .
J: TRBJ2-1
size: few
CDR3: CASSLVGYNEQFF
DNA: TGTGCCAGCAGCTTGGTTGGGTACAATGAGCAGTTCTTC

V: TRBV9
length: 15
D: TRBD2
J: TRBJ2-4
size: .
CDR3: CASSPSPGLKDIQYF
DNA: TGTGCCAGCAGCCCATCTCCGGGACTAAAGGACATTCAGTACTTC

V: TRBV5-1
length: 16
D: TRBD1
J: TRBJ1-2
size: .
CDR3: CASSPKTGGVDYGYTF
DNA: TGCGCCAGCAGTCCAAAAACAGGGGGCGTAGACTATGGCTACACCTTC

V: TRBV7-8
length: 16
D: .
J: TRBJ1-1
size: .
CDR3: CASSLEQGGWNTEAFF
DNA: TGTGCCAGCAGCTTAGAACAGGGAGGTTGGAACACTGAAGCTTTCTTT

V: TRBV29-1
length: 14
D: TRBD1
J: TRBJ1-1
size: .
CDR3: CSVVGQGGRTEAFF
DNA: TGCAGCGTTGTAGGCCAGGGGGGGAGGACTGAAGCTTTCTTT

V: TRBV23-1
length: 16
D: TRBD1
J: TRBJ1-2
size: .
CDR3: CASSPGTGGLVYGYTF
DNA: TGCGCCAGCAGCCCCGGGACAGGGGGCTTAGTCTATGGCTACACCTTC

V: TRBV2
length: 14
D: .
J: TRBJ1-2
size: .
CDR3: CASSEEQAGYGYTF
DNA: TGTGCCAGCAGTGAAGAACAGGCAGGGTATGGCTACACCTTC

V: TRBV7-6
length: 15
D: .
J: TRBJ2-2
size: .
CDR3: CASSLGREATGELFF
DNA: TGTGCCAGCAGCTTAGGCAGGGAAGCCACCGGGGAGCTGTTTTTT

V: TRBV11-3
length: 12
D: .
J: TRBJ1-2
size: once
CDR3: CASGTRAFGYTF
DNA: TGTGCCAGCGGAACACGGGCCTTTGGCTACACCTTC

V: TRBV11-3
length: 15
D: .
J: TRBJ1-1
size: .
CDR3: CASSLDLGQNTEAFF
DNA: TGTGCCAGCAGCTTAGATTTGGGCCAGAACACTGAAGCTTTCTTT

V: TRBV28
length: 15
D: TRBD2
J: TRBJ2-7
size: few
CDR3: CASNAQGLAAYEQYF
DNA: TGTGCCAGCAATGCGCAGGGACTAGCGGCCTACGAGCAGTACTTC

V: TRBV2
length: 12
D: .
J: TRBJ2-7
size: .
CDR3: CASGLTGYEQYF
DNA: TGTGCCAGCGGGTTAACAGGGTACGAGCAGTACTTC

V: TRBV15
length: 13
D: .
J: TRBJ1-1
size: many
CDR3: CATSGQIFTEAFF
DNA: TGTGCCACCAGCGGGCAGATATTCACTGAAGCTTTCTTT

V: TRBV5-1
length: 16
D: .
J: TRBJ1-2
size: few
CDR3: CASSLEGRGQSYGYTF
DNA: TGCGCCAGCAGCTTGGAGGGTCGGGGGCAAAGCTATGGCTACACCTTC

V: TRBV5-1
length: 15
D: TRBD1
J: TRBJ1-5
size: .
CDR3: CASSPQTGGSQPQHF
DNA: TGCGCCAGCAGCCCCCAGACAGGGGGCAGTCAGCCCCAGCATTTT

V: TRBV2
length: 15
D: TRBD1
J: TRBJ1-6
size: .
CDR3: CASSLTGGINSALHF
DNA: TGTGCCAGCAGTCTGACAGGGGGCATCAATTCGGCCCTCCACTTT

V: TRBV4-1
length: 15
D: .
J: TRBJ1-2
size: once
CDR3: CASSPQGALGYGYTF
DNA: TGCGCCAGCAGCCCTCAAGGAGCCCTGGGGTATGGCTACACCTTC

V: TRBV28
length: 15
D: TRBD1
J: TRBJ1-1
size: once
CDR3: CASSWDSATGAEAFF
DNA: TGTGCCAGCAGTTGGGACAGTGCAACGGGGGCTGAAGCTTTCTTT

V: TRBV9
length: 13
D: .
J: TRBJ1-2
size: .
CDR3: CASSRTLNYGYTF
DNA: TGTGCCAGCAGCCGGACACTTAACTATGGCTACACCTTC

V: TRBV7-3
length: 15
D: TRBD1
J: TRBJ2-1
size: .
CDR3: CASSSGQGAGNEQFF
DNA: TGTGCCAGCAGCTCGGGACAGGGGGCAGGCAATGAGCAGTTCTTC

V: TRBV5-1
length: 14
D: .
J: TRBJ1-1
size: once
CDR3: CTSSLDQGLTEAFF
DNA: TGCACCAGCAGTTTGGATCAGGGACTCACTGAAGCTTTCTTT

V: TRBV2
length: 12
D: .
J: TRBJ2-7
size: few
CDR3: CASGLGGYEQYF
DNA: TGTGCCAGTGGACTAGGGGGGTACGAGCAGTACTTC

V: TRBV7-6
length: 17
D: TRBD2
J: TRBJ2-1
size: .
CDR3: CASSPKRLAGGYNEQFF
DNA: TGTGCCAGCAGCCCTAAGCGACTAGCGGGAGGCTACAATGAGCAGTTCTTC